Given below is one T cell receptor (beta chain) in context. This CDR3 comprises 16 residues. The sample originates from a study of cytomegalovirus exposure and HLA in healthy donors. The study ran its PCR with 60 Vbeta and 13 Jbeta primers. This table comes from immunoSEQ multiplex PCR, and its TCRdb copy is limited to in-frame clones, with some not included. The sample carries around 160,000 clones, 80% to 85% recorded once. The receptor was derived from a male donor in good health and CMV-seropositive. Specimen: PBMCs. The chain joins TRBV12-1 to TRBJ1-2; the DNA was not used to check the table's D call, TRBD1. TRBV12-1 corresponds to a pseudogene. The CDR3 loop reads CASSPRRTAINYGYTF. The CDR3 bases are TGTGCCAGCAGCCCTCGGCGGACAGCAATTAACTATGGCTACACCTTC.